Listed below are T cell receptor beta chains from one sample, sequenced in a study of blood T cell repertoires in COVID-19. Repertoires were generated with immunoSEQ multiplex PCR, while TCRdb's copy carries only in-frame clones and drops some. The sample contains about 260,000 clones, about 81% of which appear only once. Sequenced input: PBMCs or T cells enriched from blood (not recorded which). These receptors came from a young man with acute COVID-19. Both conserved end residues are part of each CDR3. A D gene is named only where the DNA matches it firmly. Only part of the rows carry a size: once, few, many, or a class if the clone is expanded.

j_call v_call d_call clone_size cdr3_aa cdr3_nt
TRBJ1-1 TRBV5-8 . . CASREAGRNTEAFF TGTGCCAGCAGGGAAGCAGGTCGTAACACTGAAGCTTTCTTT
TRBJ1-5 TRBV11-2 TRBD1 . CASSQGTGRQPQHF TGTGCCAGCAGCCAAGGGACAGGGCGGCAGCCCCAGCATTTT
TRBJ1-1 TRBV5-1 . . CASSAPPRGKLNTEAFF TGTGCCAGCAGCGCCCCACCCCGGGGTAAGTTGAACACTGAAGCTTTCTTT
TRBJ2-1 TRBV19 TRBD1 . CASADRGDYNEQFF TGTGCCAGTGCGGACAGGGGGGATTACAATGAGCAGTTCTTC
TRBJ1-1 TRBV6-5 . few CASSYARNTEAFF TGTGCCAGCAGTTACGCCAGGAACACTGAAGCTTTCTTT
TRBJ2-1 TRBV9 . . CASSGDRWGDEQFF TGTGCCAGCAGCGGCGATAGATGGGGGGATGAGCAGTTCTTC
TRBJ1-2 TRBV7-6 TRBD1 . CASSLTATGANGYTF TGTGCCAGCAGCTTAACAGCGACAGGGGCAAATGGCTACACCTTC
TRBJ1-2 TRBV10-1 . . CASSVKTQGPGSCEGSCGYTF TGCGCCAGCAGCGTAAAAACCCAAGGCCCCGGGAGCTGCGAGGGGTCCTGTGGCTACACCTTC
TRBJ2-2 TRBV5-4 . . CASTLSGVGTGELFF TGTGCCAGCACCCTTTCGGGGGTTGGCACCGGGGAGCTGTTTTTT
TRBJ1-4 TRBV28 . . CASSDRFSEKLFF TGTGCCAGCAGTGACAGGTTTAGTGAAAAACTGTTTTTT
TRBJ1-1 TRBV11-1 . . CASSLVRGTTEAFF TGTGCCAGCAGCTTAGTGAGGGGGACCACTGAAGCTTTCTTT
TRBJ2-1 TRBV14 TRBD2 once CASSQAGRDTSGRTNEQFF TGTGCCAGCAGCCAAGCAGGTCGGGATACTAGCGGGAGGACCAATGAGCAGTTCTTC
TRBJ1-1 TRBV6-2/TRBV6-3 . . CASSWSRGGFPDTEAFF TGTGCCAGCAGTTGGAGTAGGGGGGGCTTTCCGGACACTGAAGCTTTCTTT
TRBJ2-2 TRBV3-1/TRBV3-2 . . CASSQDSLRELFF TGTGCCAGCAGCCAAGATAGTTTGCGGGAGCTGTTTTTT
TRBJ1-4 TRBV6-5 . . CASSYLQAKNEKLFF TGTGCCAGCAGTTACCTCCAGGCCAAGAATGAAAAACTGTTTTTT
TRBJ2-2 TRBV3-1/TRBV3-2 . . CASSQETGRDTGELFF TGTGCCAGCAGCCAAGAAACAGGGAGGGACACCGGGGAGCTGTTTTTT
TRBJ2-3 TRBV19 TRBD2 . CASSVASGNTDTQYF TGTGCCAGTAGTGTGGCTAGCGGTAACACAGATACGCAGTATTTT
TRBJ2-3 TRBV13 . many CASSLEDRDTYF TGTGCCAGCAGCTTAGAAGACCGCGACACATATTTT
TRBJ1-2 TRBV5-1 . . CASSLAGGNVYNYGYTF TGCGCCAGCAGCTTGGCTGGGGGCAATGTATATAACTATGGCTACACCTTC
TRBJ2-3 TRBV11-3 . . CASRMAQGVTDTQYF TGTGCCAGCAGAATGGCACAGGGCGTAACAGATACGCAGTATTTT
TRBJ1-2 TRBV27 . . CASSLSRGPPLGYTF TGTGCCAGCAGTTTATCGCGGGGGCCCCCCTTGGGCTACACCTTC
TRBJ1-1 TRBV5-1 . . CASSSVGGSMAFF TGCGCCAGCAGCTCAGTGGGAGGGTCCATGGCTTTCTTT
TRBJ1-5 TRBV18 TRBD1 . CASSQIGQGGQPQHF TGTGCCAGCTCACAAATCGGACAGGGTGGTCAGCCCCAGCATTTT
TRBJ1-2 TRBV7-9 . . CASSLHTANYGYTF TGTGCCAGCAGCTTACACACCGCTAACTATGGCTACACCTTC
TRBJ2-1 TRBV28 TRBD2 . CASRTSGGADEQFF TGTGCCAGCCGGACTAGCGGGGGGGCTGATGAGCAGTTCTTC
TRBJ1-6 TRBV5-1 . . CASSLGQRESPLHF TGCGCCAGCAGCTTGGGACAGCGAGAGTCACCCCTCCACTTT
TRBJ1-3 TRBV18 . . CASSPPTGGNTIYF TGTGCCAGCTCACCACCCACAGGAGGAAACACCATATATTTT
TRBJ1-2 TRBV18 TRBD1 . CASSPGQENYGYTF TGTGCCAGCTCACCCGGACAGGAGAACTATGGCTACACCTTC
TRBJ2-3 TRBV11-2 TRBD2 . CASSSNSGGLTDTQYF TGTGCCAGCAGCTCGAATAGCGGGGGTCTCACAGATACGCAGTATTTT
TRBJ1-5 TRBV7-2 TRBD1 . CASSLAGGTGVDQPQHF TGTGCCAGCAGCTTAGCGGGGGGGACAGGGGTTGATCAGCCCCAGCATTTT
TRBJ2-1 TRBV5-1 TRBD1 . CASSSRTGNNEQFF TGCGCCAGCAGCTCTAGGACAGGGAACAATGAGCAGTTCTTC
TRBJ1-5 TRBV19 TRBD1 . CASHGPRGNQPQHF TGTGCCAGCCACGGTCCCAGGGGGAATCAGCCCCAGCATTTT
TRBJ2-5 TRBV5-6 TRBD2 . CASRVSGRVGETQYF TGTGCCAGCAGGGTTAGCGGGAGGGTCGGAGAGACCCAGTACTTC
TRBJ2-2 TRBV7-6 TRBD1 . CASRETGSLNTGELFF TGTGCCAGCAGAGAGACAGGGTCGCTAAACACCGGGGAGCTGTTTTTT
TRBJ1-3 TRBV10-2 . . CASSPGTTGNTIYF TGCGCCAGCAGTCCAGGGACTACCGGAAACACCATATATTTT
TRBJ1-2 TRBV4-3 TRBD1 . CASSQADRGGYGYTF TGCGCCAGCAGCCAAGCGGACAGGGGCGGTTATGGCTACACCTTC
TRBJ1-6 TRBV7-9 TRBD1 . CASSPTGVSSPLHF TGTGCCAGCAGCCCGACAGGGGTCAGCTCACCCCTCCACTTT
TRBJ1-1 TRBV5-1 TRBD1 . CASSLDTGGGTEAFF TGCGCCAGCAGCTTGGACACAGGGGGTGGGACTGAAGCTTTCTTT
TRBJ1-2 TRBV6-5 . few CASRQDSYVYGYTF TGTGCCAGCAGACAGGACAGCTACGTCTATGGCTACACCTTC
TRBJ1-2 TRBV5-4 TRBD1 . CASSLGGTVYGYTF TGTGCCAGCAGCTTGGGGGGGACAGTCTATGGCTACACCTTC
TRBJ1-1 TRBV6-5 . . CASRQPGTEAFF TGTGCCAGCAGACAACCGGGCACTGAAGCTTTCTTT
TRBJ2-3 TRBV4-2 TRBD2 . CASRSASGDTDTQYF TGTGCCAGCCGCTCGGCTAGCGGGGACACAGATACGCAGTATTTT
TRBJ2-2 TRBV11-3 TRBD2 . CASRPGLAGAYTGELFF TGTGCCAGCAGACCGGGACTAGCGGGAGCCTACACCGGGGAGCTGTTTTTT
TRBJ1-1 TRBV7-2 . . CASSRRGLGEAFF TGTGCCAGCAGCCGTCGGGGTTTGGGTGAAGCTTTCTTT
TRBJ2-6 TRBV14 TRBD1 . CASSQVPPGTGDGANVLTF TGTGCCAGCAGCCAAGTTCCCCCCGGGACAGGGGACGGGGCCAACGTCCTGACTTTC
TRBJ1-2 TRBV12-3/TRBV12-4 . . CASSYRDYGYTF TGTGCCAGCAGTTACCGAGATTATGGCTACACCTTC
TRBJ2-5 TRBV20-1 TRBD1 . CSASDSDRGWETQYF TGCAGTGCTAGTGATTCGGACAGGGGTTGGGAGACCCAGTACTTC
TRBJ1-1 TRBV6-5 TRBD1 . CASSYTLQGDAFF TGTGCCAGCAGTTACACGTTACAGGGGGACGCTTTCTTT
TRBJ2-2 TRBV5-1 TRBD2 . CASSLIAGGPGTGELFF TGTGCCAGCAGCTTGATTGCGGGAGGGCCCGGCACCGGGGAGCTGTTTTTT
TRBJ2-1 TRBV19 . . CASSKLSGSYNEQFF TGTGCCAGTAGTAAACTTTCCGGTTCCTACAATGAGCAGTTCTTC
TRBJ2-1 TRBV6-5 TRBD2 . CASNLRGAYNEQFF TGTGCCAGCAATCTTCGGGGGGCCTACAATGAGCAGTTCTTC
TRBJ1-4 TRBV19 . . CASSIGGARAEKLFF TGTGCCAGTAGTATAGGCGGGGCGCGGGCTGAAAAACTGTTTTTT
TRBJ1-1 TRBV28 . . CASSTQKNTEAFF TGTGCCAGCAGTACACAGAAGAACACTGAAGCTTTCTTT
TRBJ1-2 TRBV3-1/TRBV3-2 . . CASSPQGNYGYTF TGTGCCAGCAGCCCACAGGGTAACTATGGCTACACCTTC
TRBJ2-3 TRBV27 TRBD2 . CASSLATSGFTDTQYF TGTGCCAGCAGTTTGGCGACTAGCGGGTTCACAGATACGCAGTATTTT
TRBJ2-1 TRBV5-1 . . CASSSVGTLGGATNEQFF TGCGCCAGCAGCTCGGTCGGGACTCTTGGGGGAGCCACCAATGAGCAGTTCTTC
TRBJ2-2 TRBV10-1 TRBD2 . CATETSGRPACTGELFF TGCGCCACCGAGACTAGCGGGAGGCCAGCGTGCACCGGGGAGCTGTTTTTT
TRBJ1-4 TRBV6-1 . . CASSDKRQLYNEKLFF TGTGCCAGCAGTGATAAGCGACAGTTATATAATGAAAAACTGTTTTTT
TRBJ1-1 TRBV15 . . CATSLRDVSKLGTEAFF TGTGCCACCAGCCTGAGGGATGTAAGCAAATTGGGCACTGAAGCTTTCTTT
TRBJ1-1 TRBV18 . . CASSPLSGMNTEAFF TGTGCCAGCTCACCACTGAGTGGTATGAACACTGAAGCTTTCTTT